This T cell receptor (beta chain) appears in the sequencing data of a study of cytomegalovirus exposure and HLA in healthy donors. This clone was detected only a few times. Primers included in the PCR were 60 Vbeta and 13 Jbeta primers. This table comes from immunoSEQ multiplex PCR, and its TCRdb copy is limited to in-frame clones, with some not included. The sample has approximately 250,000 clones; around 84% are singletons. Sequencing was performed on PBMCs. The clonotype comes from a girl aged 2 to 9 in good health and CMV-seronegative.

CDR3 amino acids: CASSLTGLSTGELFF. The DNA of the CDR3 is TGCGCCAGCAGTCTCACAGGTCTTAGCACCGGGGAGCTGTTTTTT. J is TRBJ2-2 and V is TRBV4-1; maybe TRBD1 (5 bases). Germline V gene sequence: CDR1 MGHRA, CDR2 YSYEKL. V lost 6 bases to trimming and J lost 4 bases, with 15 bases between them. The CDR3 is 15 amino acids.